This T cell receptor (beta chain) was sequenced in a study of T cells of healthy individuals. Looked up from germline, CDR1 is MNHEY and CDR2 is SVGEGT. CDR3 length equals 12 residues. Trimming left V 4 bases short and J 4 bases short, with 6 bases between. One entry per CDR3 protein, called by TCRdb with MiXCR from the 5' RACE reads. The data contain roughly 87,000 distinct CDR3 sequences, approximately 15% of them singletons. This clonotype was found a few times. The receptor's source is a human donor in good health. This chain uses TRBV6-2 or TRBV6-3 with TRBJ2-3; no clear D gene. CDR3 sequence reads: CASSWSPDTQYF. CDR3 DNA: TGTGCCAGCAGTTGGTCCCCAGATACGCAGTATTTT.